The rows below give T cell receptor beta chains drawn from one sample of a study of blood T cell repertoires in COVID-19. The protocol was immunoSEQ multiplex PCR, while the TCRdb copy is restricted to in-frame clones and leaves out a portion. The table has approximately 110,000 clones, just over 85% seen once. The sample comprised peripheral blood. The receptors shown here come from a woman in her forties or fifties with active or convalescent COVID-19. Both conserved end residues are part of each CDR3. Fields, in order: CDR3 length, clone size, V gene, D gene, J gene, CDR3 protein, CDR3 DNA. D genes are given only for firm matches. A row's size may be missing; if present it is once, few, many or a size class.

>17|NA|TRBV7-2|NA|TRBJ2-3
CASSLGLPSLVADTQYF
TGTGCCAGCAGCTTAGGGCTACCTTCCCTAGTCGCAGATACGCAGTATTTT
>15|NA|TRBV7-9|TRBD1|TRBJ2-7
CASSPEGTGHYEQYF
TGTGCCAGCTCCCCAGAAGGGACAGGGCACTACGAGCAGTACTTC
>15|NA|TRBV5-8|NA|TRBJ2-3
CASSPGLASTDTQYF
TGTGCCAGCAGCCCCGGACTCGCTAGCACAGATACGCAGTATTTT
>15|NA|TRBV2|TRBD1|TRBJ1-5
CASEKDRGGSQPQHF
TGTGCCAGTGAAAAAGACAGGGGAGGATCTCAGCCCCAGCATTTT
>15|NA|TRBV7-2|TRBD2|TRBJ2-1
CASSLAGLASNEQFF
TGTGCCAGCAGCTTAGCGGGACTAGCGAGCAATGAGCAGTTCTTC
>16|NA|TRBV5-1|NA|TRBJ1-3
CASSSKQGLTGNTIYF
TGCGCCAGCAGCTCAAAGCAGGGGCTTACTGGAAACACCATATATTTT
>15|NA|TRBV9|TRBD2|TRBJ2-3
CASSAGTSDTDTQYF
TGTGCCAGCAGCGCCGGGACTAGCGACACAGATACGCAGTATTTT
>15|NA|TRBV11-2|NA|TRBJ1-1
CASSLGAVQNTEAFF
TGTGCCAGCAGCTTAGGGGCCGTACAGAACACTGAAGCTTTCTTT
>17|NA|TRBV4-1|NA|TRBJ1-4
CASSQDERAATNEKLFF
TGCGCCAGCAGCCAAGATGAGCGGGCAGCAACTAATGAAAAACTGTTTTTT
>14|NA|TRBV6-5|TRBD1|TRBJ1-1
CASTDRGIRTEAFF
TGTGCCAGCACCGACAGGGGGATAAGGACTGAAGCTTTCTTT
>15|NA|TRBV9|NA|TRBJ1-5
CASSVAGISNQPQHF
TGTGCCAGCAGCGTAGCGGGGATTAGCAATCAGCCCCAGCATTTT
>17|NA|TRBV5-5|TRBD1|TRBJ2-5
CASSFNEGQLGRETQYF
TGTGCCAGCAGCTTCAATGAGGGACAGTTGGGACGGGAGACCCAGTACTTC
>13|NA|TRBV7-3|NA|TRBJ2-5
CASSLTSWETQYF
TGTGCCAGCAGCTTAACTAGTTGGGAGACCCAGTACTTC
>14|NA|TRBV11-3|NA|TRBJ2-3
CASSLSERADTQYF
TGTGCCAGCAGCTTATCCGAGCGAGCAGATACGCAGTATTTT
>14|NA|TRBV4-1|NA|TRBJ2-1
CASSQDLLAAEQFF
TGCGCCAGCAGCCAAGATCTACTAGCTGCTGAGCAGTTCTTC
>15|NA|TRBV7-9|NA|TRBJ2-5
CASSLGTVSQETQYF
TGTGCCAGCAGCTTAGGGACAGTAAGCCAAGAGACCCAGTACTTC
>19|NA|TRBV6-2/TRBV6-3|TRBD2|TRBJ2-1
CASSYSPGLAEWMDNEQFF
TGTGCCAGCAGTTACTCACCGGGACTAGCGGAGTGGATGGACAATGAGCAGTTCTTC
>15|once|TRBV2|TRBD2|TRBJ2-5
CASSEQREGLWPQYF
TGTGCCAGCAGTGAGCAGCGGGAGGGCCTTTGGCCCCAGTACTTC
>17|NA|TRBV24-1|TRBD2|TRBJ2-3
CATSDSRTSGSSDTQYF
TGTGCCACCAGTGATTCGCGGACTAGCGGGAGTTCAGATACGCAGTATTTT
>15|NA|TRBV7-2|TRBD1|TRBJ2-5
CASSELWGQQETQYF
TGTGCCAGCAGCGAATTATGGGGACAGCAAGAGACCCAGTACTTC
>16|NA|TRBV5-6|NA|TRBJ1-2
CASSLPGVGLNYGYTF
TGTGCCAGCAGCTTACCAGGGGTGGGGCTTAACTATGGCTACACCTTC
>16|NA|TRBV28|TRBD1|TRBJ2-5
CASSSLGQEIQETQYF
TGTGCCAGCAGTTCCCTAGGACAGGAGATACAAGAGACCCAGTACTTC
>15|few|TRBV9|TRBD1|TRBJ1-5
CASSVSTGGREPQHF
TGTGCCAGCAGCGTAAGCACAGGGGGAAGAGAGCCCCAGCATTTT
>18|NA|TRBV21-1|NA|TRBJ2-7
CASSKGALSAGEDYEQYF
TGTGCCAGCAGCAAAGGGGCCCTCTCTGCGGGAGAGGACTACGAGCAGTACTTC
>20|NA|TRBV7-2|TRBD2|TRBJ2-5
CASSLALWELAEESQETQYF
TGTGCCAGCAGCTTAGCCCTCTGGGAACTAGCGGAGGAAAGCCAAGAGACCCAGTACTTC
>16|NA|TRBV4-2|NA|TRBJ1-5
CASSQDGGSEYQPQHF
TGTGCCAGCAGCCAAGATGGCGGAAGTGAGTATCAGCCCCAGCATTTT
>14|NA|TRBV2|NA|TRBJ1-1
CASSVAGYNTEAFF
TGTGCCAGCAGTGTCGCAGGGTACAACACTGAAGCTTTCTTT
>17|NA|TRBV9|NA|TRBJ1-2
CASSRTQTAPPSKGYTF
TGTGCCAGCAGCCGAACTCAGACAGCGCCCCCCTCGAAGGGCTACACCTTC
>14|NA|TRBV6-2/TRBV6-3|NA|TRBJ1-1
CASSYSGRNTEAFF
TGTGCCAGCAGTTACTCGGGCAGGAACACTGAAGCTTTCTTT
>13|few|TRBV7-2|NA|TRBJ1-6
CASTIGHSSPLHF
TGTGCCAGCACCATAGGACATTCTTCACCCCTCCACTTT
>17|once|TRBV7-3|NA|TRBJ1-1
CASSPRAGGGIGTEAFF
TGTGCCAGCAGCCCCAGGGCCGGTGGGGGGATCGGCACTGAAGCTTTCTTT
>13|NA|TRBV7-7|TRBD1|TRBJ2-7
CASSPDRGYEQYF
TGTGCTAGCAGCCCGGACAGGGGCTACGAGCAGTACTTC